Presented here are 13 T cell receptor beta chains from one specimen sequenced in a study of OX40 agonist ivuxolimab in advanced cancers. The assay was immunoSEQ multiplex PCR, and TCRdb's table has in-frame clones only and misses some. The data contain about 64,000 clones, approximately 90% of them singletons. Material: CD4+ or CD8+ T cells sorted from blood, obtained in a trial of the OX40 agonist ivuxolimab. These receptors were obtained from an adult with an advanced solid tumor such as melanoma, head and neck, liver or kidney cancer.

The rearrangement uses TRBV11-2 and TRBJ1-1; D unresolved. CDR1 and CDR2 (germline): SGHAT, FQNNGV. This CDR3 is 12 amino acids long. Trimming shortened V by 5 bases and J by 6 bases, and 10 bases separated the two germline ends. CDR3 protein: CASSQTDPEAFF. CDR3 bases: TGTGCCAGCAGCCAGACGGACCCTGAAGCTTTCTTT.

This chain uses TRBV11-2 with TRBJ2-6, with 8 nucleotides matching TRBD1. The ends lost 5 bases at V and 4 bases at J; junction bases unmatched: 7. The CDR3 sequence is 16 residues long. CDR1 is SGHAT and CDR2 is FQNNGV in the germline V gene. The CDR3 sequence is CASSPRTGLGANVLTF. CDR3 coding DNA: TGTGCCAGCAGCCCCCGGACAGGGTTAGGGGCCAACGTCCTGACTTTC.

The rearrangement joins TRBV11-2 to TRBJ2-7; a weak D match, TRBD2 (6 bases). The CDR3 consists of 14 residues. The germline gives CDR1 SGHAT, CDR2 FQNNGV. Trimming shortened V by 6 bases and J by 3 bases, and 15 bases separated the two germline ends. The CDR3 sequence: CASSRSGQDYEQYF. DNA of the CDR3: TGTGCCAGCAGTCGTAGCGGTCAGGACTACGAGCAGTACTTC.

The genes are TRBV6-1 and TRBJ2-5; possible D gene TRBD1, 5 bases. With 4 bases removed from V and 5 bases from J, the gap between germline ends came to 8 bases. Germline V lookup: CDR1 MNHNS, CDR2 SASEGT. The CDR3 contains 12 residues. CDR3 bases: TGTGCCAGCAGTGCCAGGGTTGAGACCCAGTACTTC. It codes for CASSARVETQYF.

The genes are TRBV18 and TRBJ2-1, with 7 bases lining up with TRBD1. The CDR3 runs to 13 residues. Trimming cost V 1 base and J 7 bases; bases outside gene matches: 1. The germline CDR1 and CDR2 sequences are KGHSH and LQKENI. CDR3 in amino acids: CASSPQGANEQFF. The CDR3 DNA reads TGTGCCAGCTCACCACAGGGGGCGAATGAGCAGTTCTTC.

This clone was observed a handful of times. This sequence joins TRBV5-1 and TRBJ1-1, with 7 bases identical to TRBD1. The CDR3 is 12 amino acids. V dropped 5 bases and J dropped 7; count of bases not matched to a gene: 5. CDR1 and CDR2 from the germline V gene are SGHRS and YFSETQ. CDR3 nucleotides: TGCGCCAGCAGTTCCGACAGGGATGAAGCTTTCTTT. Its protein product is CASSSDRDEAFF.

Notes on this clone: Mismatch with germline at one junction end may stem from a read error. The chain links TRBV2 to TRBJ2-1, with 7 positions matching TRBD2. The CDR3 is made up of 15 amino acids. The germline V gene encodes CDR1 SNHLY and CDR2 FYNNEI. CDR3 sequence: CASRSDGGDYNEQLF. The CDR3 nucleotides read TGTGCCAGCAGGAGCGATGGGGGGGATTACAATGAGCAGCTCTTC. Full variable domain (outside the CDR3, taken from reference TRBV2 and TRBJ2-1): EPEVTQTPSHQVTQMGQEVILRCVPISNHLYFYWYRQILGQKVEFLVSFYNNEISEKSEIFDDQFSVERPDGSNFTLKIRSTKLEDSAMYFCASRSDGGDYNEQLFGPGTRLTVL.

This chain joins TRBV6-1 and TRBJ2-5; the match to TRBD2 covers 11 bases. In germline, CDR1 is MNHNS, CDR2 SASEGT. The V gene end was trimmed by 2 bases and the J gene end by 4 bases; junction bases not matched to a gene: 12. The CDR3 is made up of 18 amino acids. CDR3 protein: CASSEQGLSGRARETQYF. As DNA, the CDR3 is TGTGCCAGCAGTGAACAGGGCCTTAGCGGGAGGGCCAGAGAGACCCAGTACTTC.

The rearrangement links TRBV5-1 to TRBJ2-7, with D uncertain. This CDR3 contains 11 residues. CDR1 and CDR2 (germline): SGHRS, YFSETQ. V gave up 0 bases and J gave up 3 bases, with 1 base separating them. CDR3 region: CASSLGYEQYF. The CDR3 region has the DNA TGCGCCAGCAGCTTGGGCTACGAGCAGTACTTC.

This chain links TRBV25-1 with TRBJ2-2; no clear D gene. Looked up from germline, CDR1 is MGHDK and CDR2 is SYGVNS. V lost 4 bases and J lost 4, with 7 bases in between. The CDR3 totals 13 residues. The DNA for the CDR3 is TGTGCCAGCAGTGTATCGTCCACCGGGGAGCTGTTTTTT. This translates into CASSVSSTGELFF.

The gene calls are TRBV18 and TRBJ1-5, with a weak D call TRBD1 (5 bases). Germline V gene lookup returns CDR1 KGHSH and CDR2 LQKENI. The CDR3 extends over 13 amino acids. Trimming removed 5 bases from V and 4 bases from J, with 9 bases in between. CDR3 amino acids: CASSGTENQPQHF. The CDR3 DNA follows: TGTGCCAGCTCAGGGACGGAGAATCAGCCCCAGCATTTT. The whole variable domain, remainder taken from reference TRBV18 and TRBJ1-5, is NAGVMQNPRHLVRRRGQEARLRCSPMKGHSHVYWYRQLPEEGLKFMVYLQKENIIDESGMPKERFSAEFPKEGPSILRIQQVVRGDSAAYFCASSGTENQPQHFGDGTRLSIL.

The V and J genes are TRBV18 and TRBJ2-2; 7 nucleotides match TRBD1. V shed 5 bases and J 5 bases; nucleotides not matched to a gene: 2. This CDR3 comprises 13 residues. From germline, CDR1 is KGHSH and CDR2 LQKENI. CDR3 bases: TGTGCCAGCTCATCACAGGGGACCGGGGAGCTGTTTTTT. Amino acid sequence: CASSSQGTGELFF. Full variable domain (missing parts from reference TRBV18 and TRBJ2-2): NAGVMQNPRHLVRRRGQEARLRCSPMKGHSHVYWYRQLPEEGLKFMVYLQKENIIDESGMPKERFSAEFPKEGPSILRIQQVVRGDSAAYFCASSSQGTGELFFGEGSRLTVL.

Only one count was recorded for this clone. The DNA for the CDR3 is TGTGCCAGCAGAACCGGGACAGCCCCCTTGAACACTGAAGCTTTCTTT. The encoded protein is CASRTGTAPLNTEAFF. J is TRBJ1-1 and V is TRBV28, with 7 nucleotides matching TRBD1. The CDR3 has 16 amino acids. Germline CDR1 is MDHEN and CDR2 is SYDVKM. V dropped 6 bases and J dropped 0; count of bases not matched to a gene: 10.